This T cell receptor (beta chain) was obtained from a study of blood T cells in healthy people across ages. Regarding the study as a whole: Versus aged donors, long-lived donors had higher diversity and more naive CD4+ cells. Roughly linear declines in TCR beta diversity per million T cells occurred with age.

Worth noting for this clonotype: Antigen unknown.

Donors each provided roughly 9.6 milliliters of peripheral blood. The use of a sample-barcoded 5' primer and a J-beta primer mix characterized a second PCR of roughly 6 to 11 cycles. TCRdb fed the 5' RACE reads into MiXCR, producing one record per CDR3 protein. The sample includes 600,000 to 800,000 distinct CDR3 sequences, around 21% of them seen just once. Trimming stripped 3 bases from V and 5 bases from J, with 10 bases between. Looked up from germline, CDR1 is LNHDA and CDR2 is SQIVND (reference sequence). This CDR3 spans 13 amino acids. The source is a man in his 70s in good health. Material for sequencing was blood. J is TRBJ1-2 and V is TRBV19; D is ambiguous. The CDR3 sequence: CASSIQSDYGYTF. Here the CDR3 DNA reads TGTGCCAGTAGTATTCAGTCAGATTATGGCTACACCTTC.